A selection of T cell receptor beta chains follows, all from one sample in a study of cytomegalovirus exposure and HLA in healthy donors. The method was immunoSEQ multiplex PCR; TCRdb's version includes in-frame clones alone and lacks a portion of them. The table shows 200,000 to 250,000 clones, with almost 80% occurring only once. Sequencing was carried out using PBMCs. The receptors stem from a male donor in good health and CMV-seronegative. Each CDR3 is given with its conserved first and last residue. A D gene is named only where the DNA matches it firmly. Part of the rows lack a size; the others show once, few, many or a class for expanded clones.

>TRBV6-5|.|.|TRBJ1-3
CASTATASGNTIYF
TGTGCCAGCACGGCTACAGCTTCTGGAAACACCATATATTTT
>TRBV11-2|TRBD2|.|TRBJ2-4
CASSLLAGVGNIQYF
TGTGCCAGCAGCTTACTAGCGGGAGTGGGAAACATTCAGTACTTC
>TRBV5-8|.|.|TRBJ2-6
CASSSSRNSGANVLTF
TGTGCCAGCAGCTCATCCAGAAATTCCGGGGCCAACGTCCTGACTTTC
>TRBV5-8|.|.|TRBJ2-5
CASRGGGETQYF
TGTGCCAGCCGGGGTGGCGGGGAGACCCAGTACTTC
>TRBV4-2|.|.|TRBJ2-7
CASSQGWYYTYEQYF
TGTGCCAGCAGCCAAGGATGGTACTACACCTACGAGCAGTACTTC
>TRBV10-3|.|few|TRBJ2-7
CAISDGGREQYF
TGTGCCATCAGTGATGGAGGGCGAGAGCAGTACTTC
>TRBV6-1|TRBD1|.|TRBJ2-7
CASSVRDRAYEQYF
TGTGCCAGCAGTGTCCGGGACAGGGCGTACGAGCAGTACTTC
>TRBV9|TRBD2|.|TRBJ2-1
CASSVRGLAGGFYNEQFF
TGTGCCAGCAGCGTACGGGGACTAGCGGGGGGATTCTACAATGAGCAGTTCTTC
>TRBV12-5|.|.|TRBJ2-7
CASGLGAGYEQYF
TGTGCTAGTGGTTTGGGGGCGGGTTACGAGCAGTACTTC
>TRBV6-5|TRBD2|once|TRBJ2-2
CAGGSFTRELFF
TGTGCTGGCGGGAGTTTCACCAGGGAGCTGTTTTTT
>TRBV27|.|.|TRBJ1-1
CASSLTTGLATEAFF
TGTGCCAGCAGTTTAACGACAGGCTTGGCAACTGAAGCTTTCTTT
>TRBV5-1|TRBD1|few|TRBJ1-1
CASSLGAGGANTEAFF
TGCGCCAGCAGCTTGGGGGCAGGGGGCGCGAACACTGAAGCTTTCTTT
>TRBV19|TRBD2|.|TRBJ2-7
CASSIRLAGGIYEQYF
TGTGCCAGTAGTATACGGCTAGCGGGAGGGATCTACGAGCAGTACTTC
>TRBV14|.|.|TRBJ1-5
CASSQDYLQPQHF
TGTGCCAGCAGCCAAGACTACTTACAGCCCCAGCATTTT
>TRBV5-1|.|once|TRBJ2-5
CASSLGTQAYETQYF
TGCGCCAGCAGCTTAGGGACTCAAGCATATGAGACCCAGTACTTC
>TRBV6-6|.|.|TRBJ1-5
CASSGPAGARQPQHF
TGTGCCAGCAGTGGTCCCGCAGGGGCAAGGCAGCCCCAGCATTTT
>TRBV4-1|.|few|TRBJ1-5
CASSQDYRQLDQPQHF
TGCGCCAGCAGCCAAGATTATCGCCAGTTGGATCAGCCCCAGCATTTT
>TRBV15|.|.|TRBJ2-5
CATSRDLGPQETQYF
TGTGCCACCAGCAGAGATTTGGGGCCACAAGAGACCCAGTACTTC
>TRBV10-1|TRBD1|.|TRBJ2-1
CATADRGDEQFF
TGCGCCACCGCCGACAGGGGAGATGAGCAGTTCTTC
>TRBV27|.|few|TRBJ2-1
CASSSGLASHEQFF
TGTGCCAGCAGTTCGGGCCTAGCGTCTCATGAGCAGTTCTTC
>TRBV4-1|TRBD2|.|TRBJ2-1
CASSQVRLGVAGDNEQFF
TGCGCCAGCAGCCAAGTCCGGCTAGGGGTAGCGGGAGACAATGAGCAGTTCTTC
>TRBV9|.|.|TRBJ2-1
CASSVSLANEQFF
TGTGCCAGCAGCGTAAGTCTAGCCAATGAGCAGTTCTTC
>TRBV7-9|TRBD2|.|TRBJ2-7
CASSFAGGTSATYEQYF
TGTGCCAGCAGCTTTGCGGGAGGGACTAGCGCCACCTACGAGCAGTACTTC
>TRBV25-1|.|.|TRBJ1-5
CASSESGSNQPQHF
TGTGCCAGCAGTGAATCGGGTAGCAATCAGCCCCAGCATTTT
>TRBV28|.|.|TRBJ2-3
CASSLDSSDTQYF
TGTGCCAGCAGTCTCGACAGTTCAGATACGCAGTATTTT
>TRBV7-9|.|.|TRBJ2-1
CASTGVPQAYNEQFF
TGTGCCAGCACCGGAGTTCCCCAAGCCTACAATGAGCAGTTCTTC
>TRBV5-1|TRBD2|.|TRBJ2-5
CASSLGSSGQETQYF
TGCGCCAGCAGCTTGGGGTCTAGCGGTCAAGAGACCCAGTACTTC
>TRBV19|TRBD2|.|TRBJ2-1
CASSIRETSGSHNEQFF
TGTGCCAGTAGTATAAGGGAGACTAGCGGATCTCACAATGAGCAGTTCTTC
>TRBV5-5|.|.|TRBJ1-1
CASSLQGPQTLSTEAFF
TGTGCCAGCAGCTTGCAGGGGCCACAAACGTTGTCCACTGAAGCTTTCTTT
>TRBV7-9|TRBD1|.|TRBJ1-2
CSSSLGEAGGAYGYTF
TGTTCCAGCAGCTTAGGGGAGGCAGGGGGCGCCTATGGCTACACCTTC
>TRBV25-1|.|.|TRBJ2-1
CASSVSRRANEQFF
TGTGCCAGCAGTGTGTCGCGCAGGGCCAATGAGCAGTTCTTC
>TRBV28|.|.|TRBJ1-5
CASSTIRGKGHF
TGTGCCAGCAGTACAATACGGGGAAAGGGCCATTTT
>TRBV5-1|.|.|TRBJ2-7
CASSLAVSSYEQYF
TGCGCCAGCAGCTTGGCCGTGAGCTCCTACGAGCAGTACTTC
>TRBV29-1|TRBD2|.|TRBJ2-1
CSAFSGNQNEQFF
TGCAGCGCCTTTAGCGGGAATCAAAATGAGCAGTTCTTC
>TRBV5-1|.|.|TRBJ1-2
CASSLGDTGAYGYTF
TGCGCCAGCAGCTTGGGGGACACCGGTGCCTATGGCTACACCTTC
>TRBV10-2|TRBD1|.|TRBJ1-1
CASSESDRGWHTEAFF
TGCGCCAGCAGTGAGTCAGACAGGGGGTGGCACACTGAAGCTTTCTTT
>TRBV9|TRBD2|.|TRBJ2-1
CASSVWGLAGGNEQFF
TGTGCCAGCAGCGTATGGGGGCTAGCGGGAGGCAATGAGCAGTTCTTC
>TRBV5-1|TRBD2|.|TRBJ2-5
CASSLEASGQETQYF
TGCGCCAGCAGCTTGGAGGCTAGCGGCCAAGAGACCCAGTACTTC
>TRBV7-9|TRBD1|.|TRBJ1-2
CASSLALSTGQDHYGYTF
TGTGCCAGCAGCTTAGCCCTATCGACAGGGCAGGATCACTATGGCTACACCTTC
>TRBV7-3|TRBD2|.|TRBJ2-2
CASSPGLAGANTGELFF
TGTGCCAGCAGCCCCGGACTAGCGGGAGCGAACACCGGGGAGCTGTTTTTT
>TRBV4-1|.|.|TRBJ2-2
CASSPPLSTANTGELFF
TGCGCCAGCAGCCCTCCCCTGTCGACAGCGAACACCGGGGAGCTGTTTTTT
>TRBV11-2|.|.|TRBJ2-7
CASSPDRFSYEQYF
TGTGCCAGCAGCCCGGACAGATTCTCCTACGAGCAGTACTTC
>TRBV19|TRBD1|once|TRBJ1-1
CASSMGGTGGTEAFF
TGTGCCAGTAGTATGGGGGGGACAGGGGGCACTGAAGCTTTCTTT
>TRBV19|.|.|TRBJ1-3
CASSPRVRSGNTIYF
TGTGCCAGTAGTCCCAGGGTCCGCTCTGGAAACACCATATATTTT
>TRBV19|TRBD2|.|TRBJ2-1
CASSPGTSGSGNYNEQFF
TGTGCCAGTAGCCCAGGGACTAGCGGGAGTGGGAATTACAATGAGCAGTTCTTC
>TRBV6-5|TRBD2|.|TRBJ2-5
CASSLLAGGETQYF
TGTGCCAGCAGTCTACTAGCGGGAGGAGAGACCCAGTACTTC
>TRBV6-5|.|.|TRBJ2-7
CASSWGVTSYEQYF
TGTGCCAGTTCTTGGGGCGTTACCTCCTACGAGCAGTACTTC
>TRBV7-9|.|once|TRBJ1-1
CASSLGSGQIEAFF
TGTGCCAGCAGCTTAGGAAGCGGACAGATTGAAGCTTTCTTT
>TRBV27|TRBD1|.|TRBJ1-5
CASSLGQGGWQPQHF
TGTGCCAGCAGTTTAGGACAGGGGGGATGGCAGCCCCAGCATTTT
>TRBV15|.|.|TRBJ2-2
CATSRDVVGSGGELFF
TGTGCCACCAGCAGAGATGTCGTCGGGAGTGGCGGGGAGCTGTTTTTT
>TRBV7-8|.|.|TRBJ1-1
CASSPRANTEAFF
TGTGCCAGCAGCCCGCGGGCGAACACTGAAGCTTTCTTT
>TRBV19|.|few|TRBJ1-5
CASRRERPTGSSNQPQHF
TGTGCCAGTAGGAGGGAGCGACCGACAGGTTCAAGCAATCAGCCCCAGCATTTT
>TRBV23-1|.|.|TRBJ2-1
CATQGSSSYNEQFF
TGCGCCACCCAGGGCTCTTCTTCCTACAATGAGCAGTTCTTC
>TRBV27|.|many|TRBJ2-7
CASSLNRAAYEQYF
TGTGCCAGCAGTCTCAACAGGGCCGCCTACGAGCAGTACTTC
>TRBV7-2|.|.|TRBJ2-2
CASSLVLTNTGELFF
TGTGCCAGCAGCTTAGTTTTGACAAACACCGGGGAGCTGTTTTTT
>TRBV2|.|.|TRBJ2-1
CASSLQGGEQFF
TGTGCCAGCAGTCTACAGGGCGGTGAGCAGTTCTTC
>TRBV7-3|TRBD1|few|TRBJ1-2
CASGGGTGLTF
TGTGCCAGTGGAGGGGGGACAGGGCTCACCTTC